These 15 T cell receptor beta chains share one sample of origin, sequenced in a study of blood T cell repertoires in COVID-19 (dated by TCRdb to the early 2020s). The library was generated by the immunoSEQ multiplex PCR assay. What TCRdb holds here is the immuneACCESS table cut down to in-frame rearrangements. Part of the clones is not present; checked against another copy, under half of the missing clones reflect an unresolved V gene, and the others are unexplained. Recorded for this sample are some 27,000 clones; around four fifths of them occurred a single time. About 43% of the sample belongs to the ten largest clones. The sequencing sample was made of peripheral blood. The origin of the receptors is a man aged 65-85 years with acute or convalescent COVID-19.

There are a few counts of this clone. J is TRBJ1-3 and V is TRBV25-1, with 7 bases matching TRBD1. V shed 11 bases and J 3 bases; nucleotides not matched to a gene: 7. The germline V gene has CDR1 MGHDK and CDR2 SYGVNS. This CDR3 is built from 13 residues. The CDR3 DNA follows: TGTGCCCGACCACAGGGGATTGGAAACACCATATATTTT. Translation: CARPQGIGNTIYF.

In nucleotides, the CDR3 is TGTGCCACCAGTGATTATCAGGGGGCGCAGGAAAAACTGTTTTTT. It encodes CATSDYQGAQEKLFF. The chain links TRBV24-1 to TRBJ1-4, with 8 positions matching TRBD1. V was pared by 2 bases and J by 8 bases, with 6 bases of the junction left unmatched. The CDR3 totals 15 residues. The V gene's germline CDR1 is KGHDR and CDR2 SFDVKD.

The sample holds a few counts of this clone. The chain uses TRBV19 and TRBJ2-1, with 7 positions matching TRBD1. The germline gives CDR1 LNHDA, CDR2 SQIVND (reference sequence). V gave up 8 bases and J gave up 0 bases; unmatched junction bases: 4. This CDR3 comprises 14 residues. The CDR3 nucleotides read TGTGCCAGTGGGACAGTGAGCTCCTACAATGAGCAGTTCTTC. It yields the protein CASGTVSSYNEQFF.

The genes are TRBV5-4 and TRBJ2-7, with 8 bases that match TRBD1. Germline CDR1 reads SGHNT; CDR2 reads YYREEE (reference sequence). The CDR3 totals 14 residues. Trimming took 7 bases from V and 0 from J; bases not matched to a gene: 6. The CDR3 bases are TGTGCCAGCCACTGGACAGGGAGCTCCTACGAGCAGTACTTC. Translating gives CASHWTGSSYEQYF.

CDR3 sequence (DNA): TGTGCCATCGGGGGACATTATAATTCACCCCTCCACTTT. This codes for CAIGGHYNSPLHF. This sequence joins TRBV10-3 and TRBJ1-6; TRBD1 is a possible D gene (6 bases). V was trimmed by 8 bases and J by 4 bases, leaving 9 bases between them. Germline V gives CDR1 ENHRY, CDR2 SYGVKD. The CDR3 spans 13 residues.

The CDR3 bases are TGTGCCAGCAGCCCCCAGGCGGGAGGACGCAATGAGCAGTTCTTC. Translating gives CASSPQAGGRNEQFF. The gene calls are TRBV11-2 and TRBJ2-1; 8 bases agree with TRBD2. CDR1 is SGHAT and CDR2 is FQNNGV in the germline V gene. After removal of 5 bases from V and 6 bases from J, the junction contained 9 bases not matched to a gene. The CDR3 is 15 amino acids.

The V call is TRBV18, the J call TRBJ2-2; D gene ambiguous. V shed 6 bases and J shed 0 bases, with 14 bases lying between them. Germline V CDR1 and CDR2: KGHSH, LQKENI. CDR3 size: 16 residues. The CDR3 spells CASSPAGSANTGELFF. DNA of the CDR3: TGTGCCAGCTCGCCGGCCGGGTCTGCGAACACCGGGGAGCTGTTTTTT. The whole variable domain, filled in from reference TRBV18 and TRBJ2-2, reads NAGVMQNPRHLVRRRGQEARLRCSPMKGHSHVYWYRQLPEEGLKFMVYLQKENIIDESGMPKERFSAEFPKEGPSILRIQQVVRGDSAAYFCASSPAGSANTGELFFGEGSRLTVL.

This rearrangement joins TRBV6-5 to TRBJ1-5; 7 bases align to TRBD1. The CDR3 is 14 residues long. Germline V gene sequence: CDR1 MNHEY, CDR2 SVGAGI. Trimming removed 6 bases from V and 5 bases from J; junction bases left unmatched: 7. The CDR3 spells CASRRDRDHQPQHF. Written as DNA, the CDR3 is TGTGCCAGCAGGCGCGACAGGGACCATCAGCCCCAGCATTTT.

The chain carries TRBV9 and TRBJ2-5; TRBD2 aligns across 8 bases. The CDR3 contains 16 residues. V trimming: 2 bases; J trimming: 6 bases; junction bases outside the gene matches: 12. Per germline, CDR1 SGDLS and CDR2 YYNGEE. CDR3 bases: TGTGCCAGCAGCGTTGGGAAGGCGGGGGGCCGGAAGACCCAGTACTTC. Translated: CASSVGKAGGRKTQYF.

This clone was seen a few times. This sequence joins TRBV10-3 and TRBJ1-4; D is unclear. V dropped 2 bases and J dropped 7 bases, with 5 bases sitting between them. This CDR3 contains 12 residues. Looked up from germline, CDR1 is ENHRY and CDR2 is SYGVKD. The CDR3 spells CAISERGEKLFF. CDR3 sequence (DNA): TGTGCCATCAGTGAGAGAGGTGAAAAACTGTTTTTT.

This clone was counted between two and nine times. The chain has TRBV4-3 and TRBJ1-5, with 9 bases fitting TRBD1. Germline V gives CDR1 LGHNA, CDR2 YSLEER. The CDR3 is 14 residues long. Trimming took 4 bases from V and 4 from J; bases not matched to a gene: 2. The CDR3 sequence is CASSPDRGNQPQHF. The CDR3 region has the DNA TGCGCCAGCAGCCCCGACAGGGGGAATCAGCCCCAGCATTTT.

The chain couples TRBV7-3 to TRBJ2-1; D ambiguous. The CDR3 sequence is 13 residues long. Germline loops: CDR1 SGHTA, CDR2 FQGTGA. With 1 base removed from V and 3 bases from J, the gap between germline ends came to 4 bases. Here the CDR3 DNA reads TGTGCCAGCAGCTTAATCGTCTACAATGAGCAGTTCTTC. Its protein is CASSLIVYNEQFF.

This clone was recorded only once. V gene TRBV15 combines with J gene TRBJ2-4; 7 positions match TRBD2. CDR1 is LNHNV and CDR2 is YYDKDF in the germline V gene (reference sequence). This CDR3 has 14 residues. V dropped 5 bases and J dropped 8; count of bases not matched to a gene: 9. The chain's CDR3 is CATSSAPGRDIQYF. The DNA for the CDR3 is TGTGCCACCAGCTCCGCCCCGGGGAGGGACATTCAGTACTTC.

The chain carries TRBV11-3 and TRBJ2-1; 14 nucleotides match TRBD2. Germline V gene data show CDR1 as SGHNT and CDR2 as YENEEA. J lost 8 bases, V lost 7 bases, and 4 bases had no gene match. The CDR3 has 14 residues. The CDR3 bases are TGTGCCAGCAAGAGGGGACTAGCGGGAGATGAGCAGTTCTTC. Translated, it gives CASKRGLAGDEQFF.

The CDR3, as DNA: TGTGCCAGTAGTATTTGGCAGGACGGGGACAATGAGCAGTTCTTC. Encoded protein: CASSIWQDGDNEQFF. The V call is TRBV19, the J call TRBJ2-1; a possible D gene is TRBD2 (5 bases). The CDR3 consists of 15 residues. Trimming took 3 bases from V and 5 from J, leaving 14 bases between them. The germline gives CDR1 LNHDA, CDR2 SQIVND (reference sequence).